This TCR beta chain was found in a study of regulatory T cells in long-lasting Graves disease. This clonotype was recorded once. Stated time point: newly diagnosed GD, antithyroid drugs for less than 3 months. Isolated PBMC RNA provided the starting material for the TCR library. To make TCR beta libraries, researchers used iRepertoire HTBI primers and Arm-PCR of CDR3 regions. Using its own MiXCR run on the multiplex PCR reads, TCRdb lists one record per CDR3 protein. The top ten clones hold over 7% of a sample with 550,000 or so distinct CDR3 sequences, 12% of them seen once. Another study also made use of these data, one on T cells in Graves' hyperthyroidism and ophthalmopathy. That paper notes: Diagnoses were established using clinical symptoms, serum thyroxine and TRAb, thyroid ultrasound and orbital computed tomography.

The sequence derives from a woman aged 25-40 years with Graves disease. The source was peripheral blood mononuclear cells (PBMCs), collected at new diagnosis, from a patient treated with antithyroid drugs.

For the CDR3, the DNA is TGTGCCAGCAGTTGGGACCAAGCTCGGGATACGCAGTATTTT. Translated: CASSWDQARDTQYF. The chain is built from TRBV12-3 or TRBV12-4 and TRBJ2-3, with D perhaps assigned TRBD1 or TRBD2 (5 bases each). Trimming took off 4 bases at V and 6 bases at J, with 14 bases between the two ends. This CDR3 region has 14 residues.